The rows below give T cell receptor beta chains drawn from one sample of a study of post-analysis software for immune sequencing data. TCRdb ran MiXCR on the PCR reads and lists one entry per CDR3 protein. The repertoire holds fewer than 700,000 distinct CDR3 sequences, with about 40% as singletons. Material: blood. All receptors derive from a girl aged 5-17 years with multiple sclerosis. CDR3s include the opening cysteine and the closing phenylalanine or tryptophan. The D gene is left open where the match is weak. Rows give clone size only sometimes, using once, few, many, or a class for an expanded clone.

v_call: TRBV5-1; d_call: TRBD1; j_call: TRBJ2-5; clone_size: once; cdr3_nt: TGCGCCAGCAGTTCCGGGACAGGGGCGTGGGAGCAGTACTTC; cdr3_aa: CASSSGTGAWEQYF
v_call: TRBV7-6; d_call: TRBD1; j_call: TRBJ1-5; clone_size: NA; cdr3_nt: TGTGCCAGCAGCCCCCGGACAGGGGGCACTCGTCAGCCCCAGCATTTT; cdr3_aa: CASSPRTGGTRQPQHF
v_call: TRBV4-1; d_call: NA; j_call: TRBJ2-4; clone_size: few; cdr3_nt: TGCGCCAGCACTCAGGGCTTAACCAAAAACATTCAGTACTTC; cdr3_aa: CASTQGLTKNIQYF
v_call: TRBV20-1; d_call: TRBD2; j_call: TRBJ2-2; clone_size: NA; cdr3_nt: TGCAGTGCTCCCCGGACTAGCGGGAACACCGGGGAGCTGTTTTTT; cdr3_aa: CSAPRTSGNTGELFF
v_call: TRBV30; d_call: TRBD2; j_call: TRBJ2-5; clone_size: NA; cdr3_nt: TGTGCCTGGCTCCCGGGACTAGCGGCGGAGACCCAGTACTTC; cdr3_aa: CAWLPGLAAETQYF
v_call: TRBV11-2; d_call: TRBD2; j_call: TRBJ2-1; clone_size: NA; cdr3_nt: TGTGCCAGCAGACGAGTAGCGGGAGGGCCCTCAACCTCCTACAATGAGCAGTTCTTC; cdr3_aa: CASRRVAGGPSTSYNEQFF
v_call: TRBV5-1; d_call: NA; j_call: TRBJ1-1; clone_size: NA; cdr3_nt: TGCGCCAGGAAGAAAGTGATAGACCTGGGAGAGAGCACTGAAGCTTTCTTT; cdr3_aa: CARKKVIDLGESTEAFF
v_call: TRBV4-1; d_call: TRBD1; j_call: TRBJ2-7; clone_size: few; cdr3_nt: TGCGCCAGCAGCCGTGGACAGGGGGCAATTGACGAGCAGTACTTC; cdr3_aa: CASSRGQGAIDEQYF
v_call: TRBV5-1; d_call: NA; j_call: TRBJ1-1; clone_size: NA; cdr3_nt: TGTGCCAGCAGTTTGCTTCAGGGGAACACTGAAGCTTTCTTT; cdr3_aa: CASSLLQGNTEAFF
v_call: TRBV12-3/TRBV12-4; d_call: NA; j_call: TRBJ2-1; clone_size: few; cdr3_nt: TGTGCCAGCAGTTCGGGCGGGGGCCCGCCCTACAATGAGCAGTTCTTC; cdr3_aa: CASSSGGGPPYNEQFF
v_call: TRBV4-2; d_call: NA; j_call: TRBJ2-1; clone_size: few; cdr3_nt: TGTGCCAGCAGCCAAGAGTGGGACTACAATGAGCAGTTCTTC; cdr3_aa: CASSQEWDYNEQFF
v_call: TRBV20-1; d_call: TRBD1; j_call: TRBJ1-5; clone_size: NA; cdr3_nt: TGCAGTGCCGCTGGCAGGGGGAAAATCAATCAGCCCCAGCATTTT; cdr3_aa: CSAAGRGKINQPQHF
v_call: TRBV4-1; d_call: NA; j_call: TRBJ2-5; clone_size: few; cdr3_nt: TGCGCCAGCAGCCAGACCCCGTGGGCCCCGAGAGAGACCCAGTACTTC; cdr3_aa: CASSQTPWAPRETQYF
v_call: TRBV6-4; d_call: TRBD1; j_call: TRBJ2-4; clone_size: few; cdr3_nt: TGTGCCAGCAGTGAGGGACAGGGGGCGGACATTCAGTACTTC; cdr3_aa: CASSEGQGADIQYF
v_call: TRBV20-1; d_call: TRBD2; j_call: TRBJ2-3; clone_size: NA; cdr3_nt: TGCAGTGCCACCGGGACTAGCGGGAGGGAAAGCACAGATACGCAGTATTTT; cdr3_aa: CSATGTSGRESTDTQYF
v_call: TRBV4-2; d_call: NA; j_call: TRBJ2-3; clone_size: few; cdr3_nt: TGTGCCAGCAGCCCCAAGCGAGCGGGCGGGGCAGATACGCAGTATTTT; cdr3_aa: CASSPKRAGGADTQYF
v_call: TRBV10-3; d_call: NA; j_call: TRBJ1-5; clone_size: few; cdr3_nt: TGTGCCATCAGCCGGGACGGGGGCAATCAGCCCCAGCATTTT; cdr3_aa: CAISRDGGNQPQHF
v_call: TRBV20-1; d_call: NA; j_call: TRBJ2-7; clone_size: NA; cdr3_nt: TGCAGTGCTAGGAGTGGAGACATTCCTTCCTACGAGCAGTACTTC; cdr3_aa: CSARSGDIPSYEQYF
v_call: TRBV6-5; d_call: TRBD1; j_call: TRBJ1-2; clone_size: few; cdr3_nt: TGTGCCAGCAGACCGACAGGGGAAGGCTACACCTTC; cdr3_aa: CASRPTGEGYTF
v_call: TRBV6-2/TRBV6-3; d_call: NA; j_call: TRBJ2-7; clone_size: NA; cdr3_nt: TGTGCCAGCAGCCCCTCGGCGGAACCCCCCCTATACGAGCAGTACTTC; cdr3_aa: CASSPSAEPPLYEQYF
v_call: TRBV9; d_call: NA; j_call: TRBJ2-5; clone_size: NA; cdr3_nt: TGTGCCAGCAGCGTAAAAAGCGGGGAGACCCAGTACTTC; cdr3_aa: CASSVKSGETQYF
v_call: TRBV9; d_call: NA; j_call: TRBJ2-1; clone_size: NA; cdr3_nt: TGTGCCAGCAGCGCCGACCTACTAGCTACTCTGAACAATGAGCAGTTCTTC; cdr3_aa: CASSADLLATLNNEQFF
v_call: TRBV9; d_call: NA; j_call: TRBJ1-5; clone_size: few; cdr3_nt: TGTGCCAGCAGCGTAACGCAACAGGGAGGGAATCAGCCCCAGCATTTT; cdr3_aa: CASSVTQQGGNQPQHF
v_call: TRBV12-5; d_call: NA; j_call: TRBJ2-5; clone_size: NA; cdr3_nt: TGTGCTAGTGGTTTGGCCAGGATGACACAAGAGACCCAGTACTTC; cdr3_aa: CASGLARMTQETQYF
v_call: TRBV5-1; d_call: TRBD2; j_call: TRBJ2-1; clone_size: NA; cdr3_nt: TGCGCCAGCAGCTTGCAGCGGGGATACTACAATGAGCAGTTCTTC; cdr3_aa: CASSLQRGYYNEQFF
v_call: TRBV2; d_call: NA; j_call: TRBJ2-3; clone_size: few; cdr3_nt: TGTGCCAGCAGTGAAATCGAGGATACGCAGTATTTT; cdr3_aa: CASSEIEDTQYF